These 28 T cell receptor beta chains originate from one sample sequenced in a study of T cells in localized non-small cell lung cancer. The protocol was immunoSEQ multiplex PCR, while the TCRdb copy is restricted to in-frame clones and leaves out a portion. Altogether under 55,000 clones are present, around 90% being singletons, with the ten largest covering over 9.5%. The sequences come from PBMCs, collected before any cancer treatment. The receptors originated from a woman aged 35-75 years with stage II lung adenocarcinoma.

A single count supports this clone. The chain uses TRBV10-2 and TRBJ2-1; perhaps TRBD2 as D (5 bases). CDR1 WSHSY and CDR2 SAAADI come from the germline V gene. This CDR3 is built from 12 residues. V was clipped by 5 bases and J by 3 bases, with 5 bases between them. The CDR3: CASSRDYNEQFF. CDR3 DNA: TGCGCCAGCAGTCGGGACTACAATGAGCAGTTCTTC.

CDR3: CASSPGRGDTEAFF. The CDR3 nucleotides read TGCGCCAGCAGCCCCGGCCGGGGGGACACTGAAGCTTTCTTT. The chain uses TRBV23-1 and TRBJ1-1, with D tentatively TRBD1 (5 bases). TRBV23-1 is designated an ORF whose function remains uncertain. This CDR3 comprises 14 residues. The V and J ends lost 6 bases and 3 bases respectively, with 14 bases between them.

V is TRBV27 and J is TRBJ2-3, with 8 bases fitting TRBD1. The CDR3 covers 16 residues. The V gene's germline CDR1 is MNHEY and CDR2 SMNVEV (reference sequence). V shed 7 bases and J 3 bases; nucleotides not matched to a gene: 12. CDR3 sequence: CASTSPGQGGTDTQYF. The CDR3 DNA sequence: TGTGCCAGCACCTCCCCCGGACAGGGAGGAACAGATACGCAGTATTTT.

The chain links TRBV2 to TRBJ1-2, with D maybe TRBD1 (5 bases). V was cut by 10 bases and J by 0 bases, with 9 bases left in between. This CDR3 is 12 amino acids long. Germline V CDR1 and CDR2: SNHLY, FYNNEI. Here the CDR3 reads CATGGSNYGYTF. The CDR3 DNA is TGTGCCACCGGGGGATCTAACTATGGCTACACCTTC.

The chain uses TRBV7-8 and TRBJ2-4, with 8 bases identical to TRBD2. The CDR3 is 20 amino acids. Germline lookup yields CDR1 SGHVS and CDR2 FQNEAQ. J gave up 2 bases and V 0 bases, and 15 bases lay outside the gene matches. The CDR3 DNA sequence: TGTGCCAGCAGCTTAGCCCTCAGCGGGAGCGGGGCAATTCCCAAAAACATTCAGTACTTC. Protein: CASSLALSGSGAIPKNIQYF.

The chain uses TRBV5-8 and TRBJ2-7, with D tentatively TRBD2 (5 bases). Germline-derived CDR1 and CDR2 are SGHTS and YDEGEE. This CDR3 has 14 amino acids. Trimming shortened V by 1 base and J by 0 bases, and 8 bases separated the two germline ends. DNA of the CDR3: TGTGCCAGCAGCTTGAGAGGGCCCTCCTACGAGCAGTACTTC. It is translated as CASSLRGPSYEQYF.

The chain couples TRBV20-1 to TRBJ2-5; D unclear. From germline, CDR1 is DFQATT and CDR2 SNEGSKA (reference sequence). This CDR3 spans 11 amino acids. With 3 bases removed from V and 4 bases from J, the gap between germline ends came to 6 bases. As DNA, the CDR3 is TGCAGTGCTAGGAGTTTAGAGACCCAGTACTTC. Protein: CSARSLETQYF.

The chain uses TRBV10-3 and TRBJ2-7, with D hard to call. From germline, CDR1 is ENHRY and CDR2 SYGVKD. The CDR3 has 12 residues. Trimming left V 0 bases short and J 3 bases short, with 3 bases between. The CDR3 DNA sequence: TGTGCCATCAGTGAGTCAAGCTACGAGCAGTACTTC. Translation gives CAISESSYEQYF.

This clone was seen only a few times. V gene TRBV6-1 combines with J gene TRBJ2-2, with D tentatively TRBD1 (9 bases). Germline CDR1 is MNHNS and CDR2 is SASEGT. The CDR3 consists of 15 residues. V dropped 8 bases and J dropped 7 bases, with 20 bases sitting between them. The CDR3 region is CASSSGGTGSGELFF. CDR3 DNA sequence: TGTGCCAGCTCTTCGGGGGGGACAGGGAGCGGGGAGCTGTTTTTT.

This clone occurred a few times. The chain is built from TRBV28 and TRBJ2-7; 9 bases fit TRBD1. The germline gives CDR1 MDHEN, CDR2 SYDVKM. CDR3 length: 15 residues. With V trimmed by 4 bases and J by 0 bases, 4 bases remained unmatched. The CDR3 DNA sequence: TGTGCCAGCAGTTGGGACAGGGCCAACTCCTACGAGCAGTACTTC. Translated: CASSWDRANSYEQYF.

The chain has TRBV6-6 and TRBJ1-3, with 7 bases aligning to TRBD1. This CDR3 is built from 16 residues. Germline V gives CDR1 MNHNY, CDR2 SVGAGI (reference sequence). V dropped 5 bases and J dropped 7; count of bases not matched to a gene: 14. The CDR3 DNA reads TGTGCCAGCAGTCGGGCAAGTACAGGGGCACCCAACACCATATATTTT. Translated: CASSRASTGAPNTIYF.

V gene TRBV7-9 combines with J gene TRBJ2-4; 10 bases are shared with TRBD1. Germline CDR1 reads SEHNR; CDR2 reads FQNEAQ (reference sequence). This CDR3 comprises 15 residues. With 1 base clipped from V and 5 bases from J, the junction kept 2 bases outside the gene matches. The CDR3 DNA sequence: TGTGCCAGCAGCTTAGTCGGGACAGGGGAAAACATTCAGTACTTC. Its protein product is CASSLVGTGENIQYF.

V and J are TRBV18 and TRBJ1-1; D gene unclear. V lost 0 bases to trimming and J lost 1 base, with 12 bases between them. This CDR3 spans 16 amino acids. The germline V gene encodes CDR1 KGHSH and CDR2 LQKENI. The DNA of the CDR3 is TGTGCCAGCTCACCACCGGATGGGTTGGGGAACACTGAAGCTTTCTTT. As protein: CASSPPDGLGNTEAFF. The full variable domain, its missing parts supplied by reference TRBV18 and TRBJ1-1, is NAGVMQNPRHLVRRRGQEARLRCSPMKGHSHVYWYRQLPEEGLKFMVYLQKENIIDESGMPKERFSAEFPKEGPSILRIQQVVRGDSAAYFCASSPPDGLGNTEAFFGQGTRLTVV.

The V and J genes are TRBV7-3 and TRBJ2-1; possibly TRBD1 for D (5 bases). CDR1 and CDR2 from the germline V gene are SGHTA and FQGTGA. Trimming removed 1 base from V and 10 bases from J, with 11 bases in between. CDR3 length: 13 residues. The CDR3 sequence is CASSLSAAGEQFF. CDR3 DNA sequence: TGTGCCAGCAGCTTAAGTGCGGCAGGGGAGCAGTTCTTC. The full variable domain, in which reference TRBV7-3 and TRBJ2-1 provide the parts outside the CDR3, is GAGVSQTPSNKVTEKGKYVELRCDPISGHTALYWYRQSLGQGPEFLIYFQGTGAADDSGLPNDRFFAVRPEGSVSTLKIQRTERGDSAVYLCASSLSAAGEQFFGPGTRLTVL.

This chain uses TRBV5-6 with TRBJ2-1, with D perhaps TRBD2 (6 bases). This CDR3 region has 14 residues. Germline V gives CDR1 SGHDT, CDR2 YYEEEE. V was clipped by 4 bases and J by 6 bases, with 14 bases between them. CDR3 region: CASSPAGRTNEQFF. In nucleotides, the CDR3 is TGTGCCAGCAGCCCCGCGGGACGGACCAATGAGCAGTTCTTC.

This chain links TRBV6-6 with TRBJ1-4; D is undetermined. Germline-derived CDR1 and CDR2 are MNHNY and SVGAGI (reference sequence). V dropped 1 base and J dropped 6 bases, with 12 bases sitting between them. The CDR3 covers 15 residues. CDR3 sequence reads: CASSYLGLIDEKLFF. The DNA of the CDR3 is TGTGCCAGCAGTTACTTAGGGCTTATCGATGAAAAACTGTTTTTT.

The chain couples TRBV27 to TRBJ2-1, with D possibly TRBD2 on 7 matching bases. Germline-derived CDR1 and CDR2 are MNHEY and SMNVEV (reference sequence). Trimming pared 4 bases from V and 4 bases from J, leaving 17 bases between. CDR3 length: 16 residues. The CDR3 region is CASSSLRGPNYNEQFF. The CDR3 DNA is TGTGCCAGCAGTTCCCTGCGGGGGCCCAATTACAATGAGCAGTTCTTC.

The genes are TRBV28 and TRBJ2-2, with TRBD1 matching over 9 bases. Unmatched junction bases numbered 6, after V lost 6 bases and J lost 1 base. CDR1 is MDHEN and CDR2 is SYDVKM in the germline V gene. The CDR3 is 16 amino acids. CDR3 region: CASRTPGQGNTGELFF. The CDR3 DNA follows: TGTGCCAGCAGGACCCCGGGACAGGGGAACACCGGGGAGCTGTTTTTT.

This rearrangement joins TRBV5-5 to TRBJ1-2, with D unresolved. The V end lost 0 bases, the J end lost 0 bases, and 12 bases lay between the germline ends. The germline gives CDR1 SGHKS, CDR2 YYEKEE (reference sequence). This CDR3 contains 16 residues. The CDR3 loop reads CASSLGDRRSNYGYTF. The DNA of the CDR3 is TGTGCCAGCAGCTTGGGAGACCGTCGGTCTAACTATGGCTACACCTTC.

V is TRBV11-2 and J is TRBJ1-3; 7 nucleotides match TRBD1. CDR3 size: 15 residues. Germline V lookup: CDR1 SGHAT, CDR2 FQNNGV. V dropped 0 bases and J dropped 2; count of bases not matched to a gene: 1. The CDR3 region has the DNA TGTGCCAGCAGCTTAGAAGGGGGCCCTGGAAACACCATATATTTT. Encoded protein: CASSLEGGPGNTIYF.

The chain joins TRBV27 to TRBJ2-1, with 9 bases matching TRBD2. The junction had 15 bases not matched to a gene; V was cut back by 3 bases and J by 12 bases. Germline CDR1 and CDR2: MNHEY and SMNVEV (reference sequence). The CDR3 runs 16 residues. The CDR3 DNA sequence: TGTGCCAGCAGTTTGTTTAGCGGGAGAGGAGGGGGTTTGCAGTTCTTC. This sequence encodes CASSLFSGRGGGLQFF.

The CDR3 nucleotides are TGCAGCGTCGCCGACAGCGCTCACACCGGGGAGCTGTTTTTT. It encodes CSVADSAHTGELFF. The V gene is TRBV29-1, the J gene TRBJ2-2, with D possibly matching TRBD1 (5 bases). With 6 bases removed from V and 3 bases from J, the gap between germline ends came to 14 bases. The CDR3 is 14 amino acids. Germline lookup yields CDR1 SQVTM and CDR2 ANQGSEA.

This chain joins TRBV28 and TRBJ1-6; a weak D match, TRBD1 (5 bases). V was cut by 2 bases and J by 0 bases, with 11 bases left in between. This CDR3 spans 17 amino acids. Germline V lookup: CDR1 MDHEN, CDR2 SYDVKM. The CDR3 nucleotides read TGTGCCAGCAGTTTAGCGGGGACCCTCTCCTATAATTCACCCCTCCACTTT. The encoded protein is CASSLAGTLSYNSPLHF.

This clone has just one count. V and J are TRBV19 and TRBJ2-7; the D call may be TRBD1 or TRBD2 (5 bases each). The length of the CDR3 is 15 residues. Germline V gives CDR1 LNHDA, CDR2 SQIVND (reference sequence). Trimming shortened V by 5 bases and J by 4 bases, and 18 bases separated the two germline ends. The CDR3: CASSPVGLRGYEQYF. The CDR3 DNA follows: TGTGCCAGTAGTCCCGTCGGACTTAGGGGTTACGAGCAGTACTTC.

A remark on this clone: The sample has other DNA sequences that encode this CDR3 too. This sequence joins TRBV29-1 and TRBJ1-5; D not certain. Germline CDR1 reads SQVTM; CDR2 reads ANQGSEA. Trimming removed 6 bases from V and 5 bases from J, with 14 bases in between. The CDR3 is made up of 13 amino acids. The CDR3 DNA reads as TGCAGCGTAGCCCGTGAGGGTGATCAGCCCCAGCATTTT. Its translation is CSVAREGDQPQHF.

The chain has TRBV28 and TRBJ2-3; D ambiguous. Looked up from germline, CDR1 is MDHEN and CDR2 is SYDVKM. This CDR3 spans 15 amino acids. V was trimmed by 4 bases and J by 0 bases, leaving 11 bases between them. The CDR3 protein is CASSSSVASTDTQYF. The DNA of the CDR3 is TGTGCCAGCAGTTCAAGTGTTGCTAGCACAGATACGCAGTATTTT. The full variable domain, its missing parts supplied by reference TRBV28 and TRBJ2-3, is DVKVTQSSRYLVKRTGEKVFLECVQDMDHENMFWYRQDPGLGLRLIYFSYDVKMKEKGDIPEGYSVSREKKERFSLILESASTNQTSMYLCASSSSVASTDTQYFGPGTRLTVL.

The CDR3: CASSFGLDSGEQYF. In DNA, the CDR3 is TGTGCCAGTAGTTTCGGACTAGATTCGGGCGAGCAGTACTTC. The chain employs TRBV19 and TRBJ2-7; the match to TRBD2 covers 7 bases. V shed 5 bases, J shed 6 bases, and the junction held 10 bases outside the gene matches. Germline values: CDR1 LNHDA, CDR2 SQIVND (reference sequence). This CDR3 is built from 14 residues.

The chain carries TRBV27 and TRBJ2-6; a weak D match, TRBD1 (6 bases). The germline V gene encodes CDR1 MNHEY and CDR2 SMNVEV (reference sequence). Between the trimmed V and J ends, which lost 1 base and 2 bases, there was a span of 6 bases. This CDR3 is built from 15 residues. The CDR3 nucleotides read TGTGCCAGCAGTTTATGGGGGCCTGGGGCCAACGTCCTGACTTTC. Translation: CASSLWGPGANVLTF. Using reference TRBV27 and TRBJ2-6 for the parts outside the CDR3, the full variable domain is EAQVTQNPRYLITVTGKKLTVTCSQNMNHEYMSWYRQDPGLGLRQIYYSMNVEVTDKGDVPEGYKVSRKEKRNFPLILESPSPNQTSLYFCASSLWGPGANVLTFGAGSRLTVL.